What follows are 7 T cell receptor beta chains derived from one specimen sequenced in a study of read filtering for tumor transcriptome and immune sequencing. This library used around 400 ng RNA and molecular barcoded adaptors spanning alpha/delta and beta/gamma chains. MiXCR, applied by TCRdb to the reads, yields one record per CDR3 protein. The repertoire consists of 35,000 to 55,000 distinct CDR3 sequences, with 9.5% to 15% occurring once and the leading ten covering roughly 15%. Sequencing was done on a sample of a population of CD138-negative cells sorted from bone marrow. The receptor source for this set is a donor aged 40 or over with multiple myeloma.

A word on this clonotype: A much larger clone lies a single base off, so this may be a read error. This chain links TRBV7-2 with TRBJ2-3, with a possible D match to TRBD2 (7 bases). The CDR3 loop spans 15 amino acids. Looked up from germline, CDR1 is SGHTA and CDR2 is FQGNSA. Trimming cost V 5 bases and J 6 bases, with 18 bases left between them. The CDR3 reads CASSRAGGALDTQYF. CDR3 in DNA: TGTGCCAGCAGCCGGGCTGGGGGGGCGCTGGATACGCAGTATTTT.

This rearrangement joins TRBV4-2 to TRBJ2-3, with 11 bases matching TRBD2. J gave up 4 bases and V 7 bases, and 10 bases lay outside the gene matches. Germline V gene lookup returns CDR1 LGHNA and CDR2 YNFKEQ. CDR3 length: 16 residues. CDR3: CASNPRLAGLPDTQYF. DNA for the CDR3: TGTGCCAGCAACCCCCGACTAGCGGGACTCCCAGATACGCAGTATTTT.

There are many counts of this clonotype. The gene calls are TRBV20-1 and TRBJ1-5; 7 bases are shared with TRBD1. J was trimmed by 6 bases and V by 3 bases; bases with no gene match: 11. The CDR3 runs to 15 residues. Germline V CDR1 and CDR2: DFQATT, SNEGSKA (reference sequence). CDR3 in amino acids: CSASGRPTGIQPQHF. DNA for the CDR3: TGCAGTGCTAGTGGCCGACCGACAGGGATTCAGCCCCAGCATTTT.

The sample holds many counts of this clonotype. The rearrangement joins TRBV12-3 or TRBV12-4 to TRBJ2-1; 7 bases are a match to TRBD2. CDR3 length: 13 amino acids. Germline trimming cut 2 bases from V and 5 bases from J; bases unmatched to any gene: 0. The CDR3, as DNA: TGTGCCAGCAGTTTACTAGCGGACAATGAGCAGTTCTTC. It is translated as CASSLLADNEQFF.

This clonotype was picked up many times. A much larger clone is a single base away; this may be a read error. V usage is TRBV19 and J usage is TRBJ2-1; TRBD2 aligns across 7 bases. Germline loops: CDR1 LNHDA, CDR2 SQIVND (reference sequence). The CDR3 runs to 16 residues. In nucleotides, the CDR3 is TGTGCCAGTAGTATAACTAGCGTAGGGGCCAACAATGAGCAGCTCTTC. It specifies CASSITSVGANNEQLF.

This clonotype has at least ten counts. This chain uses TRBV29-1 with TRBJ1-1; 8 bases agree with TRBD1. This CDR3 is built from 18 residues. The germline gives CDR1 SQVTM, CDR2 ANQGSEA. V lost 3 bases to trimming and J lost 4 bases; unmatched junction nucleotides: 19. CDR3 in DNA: TGCAGCGTTGATCGTGTCCGCCACAGGGGGAGTACGGGCACTGAAGCTTTCTTT. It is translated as CSVDRVRHRGSTGTEAFF.

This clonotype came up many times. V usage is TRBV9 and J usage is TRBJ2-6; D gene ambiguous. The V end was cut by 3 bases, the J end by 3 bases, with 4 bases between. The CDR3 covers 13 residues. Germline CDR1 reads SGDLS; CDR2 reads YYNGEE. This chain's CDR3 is CASSAGGANVLTF. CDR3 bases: TGTGCCAGCAGCGCTGGTGGGGCCAACGTCCTGACTTTC.